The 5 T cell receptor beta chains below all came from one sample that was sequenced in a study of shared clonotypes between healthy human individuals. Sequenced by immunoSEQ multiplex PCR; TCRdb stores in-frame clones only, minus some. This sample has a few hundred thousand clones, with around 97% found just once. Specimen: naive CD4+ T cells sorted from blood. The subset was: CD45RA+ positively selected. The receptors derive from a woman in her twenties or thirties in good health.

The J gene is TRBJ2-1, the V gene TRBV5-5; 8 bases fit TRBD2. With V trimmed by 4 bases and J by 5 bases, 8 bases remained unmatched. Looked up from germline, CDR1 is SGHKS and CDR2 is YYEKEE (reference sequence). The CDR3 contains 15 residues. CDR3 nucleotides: TGTGCCAGCAGCACCAGCGGGAGAACCCACAATGAGCAGTTCTTC. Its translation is CASSTSGRTHNEQFF.

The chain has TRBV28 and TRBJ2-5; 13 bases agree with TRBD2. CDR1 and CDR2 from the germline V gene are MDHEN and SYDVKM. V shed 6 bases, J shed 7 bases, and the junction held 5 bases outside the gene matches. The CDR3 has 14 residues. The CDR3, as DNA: TGTGCCAGCAGGAAACTAGCGGGAGGGCTGACCCAGTACTTC. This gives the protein CASRKLAGGLTQYF. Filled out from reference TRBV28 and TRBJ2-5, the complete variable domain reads DVKVTQSSRYLVKRTGEKVFLECVQDMDHENMFWYRQDPGLGLRLIYFSYDVKMKEKGDIPEGYSVSREKKERFSLILESASTNQTSMYLCASRKLAGGLTQYFGPGTRLLVL.

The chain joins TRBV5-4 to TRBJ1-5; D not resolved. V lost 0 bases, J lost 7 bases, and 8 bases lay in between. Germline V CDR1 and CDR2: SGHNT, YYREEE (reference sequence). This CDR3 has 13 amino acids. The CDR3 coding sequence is TGTGCCAGCAGCTTGGAGATAGGACAGCCCCAGCATTTT. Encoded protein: CASSLEIGQPQHF.

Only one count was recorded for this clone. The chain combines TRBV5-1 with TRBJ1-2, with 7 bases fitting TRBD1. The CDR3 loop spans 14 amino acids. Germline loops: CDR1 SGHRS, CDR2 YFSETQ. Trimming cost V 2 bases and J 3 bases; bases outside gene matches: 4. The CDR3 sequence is CASSFRDSYYGYTF. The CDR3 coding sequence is TGCGCCAGCAGCTTTCGGGACAGCTACTATGGCTACACCTTC.

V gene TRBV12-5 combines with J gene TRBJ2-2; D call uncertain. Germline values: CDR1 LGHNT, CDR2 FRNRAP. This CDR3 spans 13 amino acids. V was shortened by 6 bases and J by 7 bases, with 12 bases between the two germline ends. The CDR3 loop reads CASGPTENGELFF. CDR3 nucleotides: TGTGCTAGTGGCCCGACTGAGAACGGGGAGCTGTTTTTT.